Shown below are 5 T cell receptor beta chains from a single sample sequenced in a study of cytomegalovirus exposure and HLA in healthy donors. PCR involved 60 Vbeta and 13 Jbeta primers. Repertoires were generated with immunoSEQ multiplex PCR, while TCRdb's copy carries only in-frame clones and drops some. This sample has about 150,000 clones, with 9.7% found just once. Sequencing was carried out using PBMCs. These receptors were collected from a man over 45 in good health and CMV-seronegative.

The chain couples TRBV7-9 to TRBJ2-1; 9 nucleotides align to TRBD2. CDR1 and CDR2 (germline): SEHNR, FQNEAQ (reference sequence). This CDR3 has 15 residues. Trimming removed 7 bases from V and 2 bases from J; junction bases left unmatched: 6. The CDR3 reads CASIPSGRTYNEQFF. In DNA, the CDR3 is TGTGCCAGCATCCCAAGCGGGAGGACCTACAATGAGCAGTTCTTC.

This clone was counted a few times. V is TRBV9 and J is TRBJ2-1; D is possibly TRBD2 (5 bases). Germline V gene lookup returns CDR1 SGDLS and CDR2 YYNGEE. V was shortened by 2 bases and J by 7 bases, with 16 bases between the two germline ends. This CDR3 has 15 amino acids. This CDR3 reads CASSVMASPENEQFF. The CDR3 bases are TGTGCCAGCAGCGTGATGGCTAGCCCAGAAAATGAGCAGTTCTTC.

This clone was seen a few times. The chain joins TRBV28 to TRBJ2-7, with a tentative D call TRBD1 (6 bases). Germline assignment: CDR1 MDHEN and CDR2 SYDVKM. The CDR3 totals 13 residues. V was shortened by 7 bases and J by 2 bases, with 12 bases between the two germline ends. The CDR3 here is CASNRETPYEQYF. As DNA, the CDR3 is TGTGCCAGCAACAGGGAAACTCCCTACGAGCAGTACTTC.

The chain links TRBV30 to TRBJ2-5; TRBD2 agrees at 15 bases. TRBJ2-7 explains the end of the DNA better; the J call may be wrong. The CDR3 covers 18 residues. The germline CDR1 and CDR2 sequences are GTSNPN and SVGIG (reference sequence). The CDR3 loop is CAWSEGGLAGGVTYEQYF. DNA for the CDR3: TGTGCCTGGAGTGAAGGGGGACTAGCGGGAGGTGTAACCTACGAGCAGTACTTC.

The chain has TRBV9 and TRBJ2-3; TRBD2 might be the D (6 bases). V was pared by 0 bases and J by 3 bases, with 14 bases between. CDR3 size: 16 residues. The germline gives CDR1 SGDLS, CDR2 YYNGEE. Here the CDR3 DNA reads TGTGCCAGCAGCGTAGAGGCGGGGAGCGTGACAGATACGCAGTATTTT. Residues: CASSVEAGSVTDTQYF. The variable domain in full, with the rest retrieved from reference TRBV9 and TRBJ2-3, is DSGVTQTPKHLITATGQRVTLRCSPRSGDLSVYWYQQSLDQGLQFLIQYYNGEERAKGNILERFSAQQFPDLHSELNLSSLELGDSALYFCASSVEAGSVTDTQYFGPGTRLTVL.